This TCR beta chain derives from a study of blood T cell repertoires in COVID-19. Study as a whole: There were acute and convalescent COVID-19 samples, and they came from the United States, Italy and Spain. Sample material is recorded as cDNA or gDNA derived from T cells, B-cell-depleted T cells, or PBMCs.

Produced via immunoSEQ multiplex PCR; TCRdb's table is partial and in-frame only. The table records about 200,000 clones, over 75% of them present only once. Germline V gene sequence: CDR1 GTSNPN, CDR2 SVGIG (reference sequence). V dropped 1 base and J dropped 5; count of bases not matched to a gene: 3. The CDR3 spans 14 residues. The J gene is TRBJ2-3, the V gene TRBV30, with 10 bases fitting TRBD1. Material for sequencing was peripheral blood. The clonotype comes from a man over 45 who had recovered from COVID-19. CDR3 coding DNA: TGTGCCTGGAGTGACGGACAGGGGGTAGATACGCAGTATTTT. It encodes CAWSDGQGVDTQYF.